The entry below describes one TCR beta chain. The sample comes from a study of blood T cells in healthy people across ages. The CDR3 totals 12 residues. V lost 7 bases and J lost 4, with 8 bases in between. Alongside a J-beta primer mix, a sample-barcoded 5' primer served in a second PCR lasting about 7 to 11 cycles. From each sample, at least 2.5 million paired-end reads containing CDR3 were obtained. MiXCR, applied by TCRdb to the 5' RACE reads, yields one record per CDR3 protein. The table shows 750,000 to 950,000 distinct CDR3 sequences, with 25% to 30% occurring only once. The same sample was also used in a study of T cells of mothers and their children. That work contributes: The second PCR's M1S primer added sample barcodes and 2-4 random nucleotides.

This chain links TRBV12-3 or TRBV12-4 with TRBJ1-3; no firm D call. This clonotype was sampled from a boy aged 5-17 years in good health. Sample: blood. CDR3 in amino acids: CASIGGGNTIYF. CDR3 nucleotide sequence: TGTGCCAGCATCGGAGGGGGAAACACCATATATTTT.